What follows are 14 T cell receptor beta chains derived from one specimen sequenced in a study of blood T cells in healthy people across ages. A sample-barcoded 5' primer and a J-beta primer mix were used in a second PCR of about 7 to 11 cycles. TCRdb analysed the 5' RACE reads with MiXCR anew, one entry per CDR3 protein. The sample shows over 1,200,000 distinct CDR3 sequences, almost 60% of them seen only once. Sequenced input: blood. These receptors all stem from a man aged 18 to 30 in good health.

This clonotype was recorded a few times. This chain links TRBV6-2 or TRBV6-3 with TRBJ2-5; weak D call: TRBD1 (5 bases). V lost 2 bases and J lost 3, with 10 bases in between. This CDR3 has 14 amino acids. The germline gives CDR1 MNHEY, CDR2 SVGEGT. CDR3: CASSYRSGKETQYF. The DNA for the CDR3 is TGTGCCAGCAGTTACCGGTCAGGGAAAGAGACCCAGTACTTC.

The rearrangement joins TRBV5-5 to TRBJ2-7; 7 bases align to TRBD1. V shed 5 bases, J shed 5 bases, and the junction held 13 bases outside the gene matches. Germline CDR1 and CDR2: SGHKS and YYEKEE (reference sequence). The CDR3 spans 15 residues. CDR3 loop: CASSFTGVVMDEQYF. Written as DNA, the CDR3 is TGTGCCAGCAGTTTTACAGGGGTGGTTATGGACGAGCAGTACTTC.

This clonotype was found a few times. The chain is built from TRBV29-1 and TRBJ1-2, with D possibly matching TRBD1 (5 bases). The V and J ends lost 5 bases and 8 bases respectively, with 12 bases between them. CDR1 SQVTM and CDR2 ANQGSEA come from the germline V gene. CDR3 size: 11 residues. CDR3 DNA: TGCAGCGTTTCAGGGTCGTGGGGCTACACCTTC. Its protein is CSVSGSWGYTF.

The CDR3 nucleotides are TGCGCCAGCAGCTCCCAAGGACTAGCGGGAGAGTACACCGGGGAGCTGTTTTTT. The encoded protein is CASSSQGLAGEYTGELFF. This chain connects TRBV5-1 to TRBJ2-2, with 13 bases matching TRBD2. Germline trimming cut 3 bases from V and 3 bases from J; bases unmatched to any gene: 8. CDR3 length: 18 residues. Germline lookup yields CDR1 SGHRS and CDR2 YFSETQ. Supplemented by reference TRBV5-1 and TRBJ2-2, the full variable domain reads KAGVTQTPRYLIKTRGQQVTLSCSPISGHRSVSWYQQTPGQGLQFLFEYFSETQRNKGNFPGRFSGRQFSNSRSEMNVSTLELGDSALYLCASSSQGLAGEYTGELFFGEGSRLTVL.

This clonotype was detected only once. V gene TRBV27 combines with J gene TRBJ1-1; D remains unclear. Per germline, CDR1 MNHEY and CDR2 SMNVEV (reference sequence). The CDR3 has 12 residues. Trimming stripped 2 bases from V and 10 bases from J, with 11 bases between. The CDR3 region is CASSLPGSRAFF. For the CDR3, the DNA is TGTGCCAGCAGTTTACCGGGTTCCCGAGCTTTCTTT.

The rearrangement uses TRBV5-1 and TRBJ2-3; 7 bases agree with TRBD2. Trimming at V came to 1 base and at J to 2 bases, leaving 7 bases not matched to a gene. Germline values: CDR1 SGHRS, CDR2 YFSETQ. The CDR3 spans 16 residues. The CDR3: CASSLSSGETTDTQYF. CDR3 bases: TGCGCCAGCAGCTTGTCCAGCGGGGAGACCACAGATACGCAGTATTTT.

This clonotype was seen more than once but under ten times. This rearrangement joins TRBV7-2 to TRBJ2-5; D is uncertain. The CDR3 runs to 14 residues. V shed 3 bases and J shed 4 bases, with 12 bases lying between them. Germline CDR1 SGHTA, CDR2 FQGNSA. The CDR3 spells CASSLARSGETQYF. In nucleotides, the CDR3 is TGTGCCAGCAGCTTGGCGAGGTCAGGAGAGACCCAGTACTTC.

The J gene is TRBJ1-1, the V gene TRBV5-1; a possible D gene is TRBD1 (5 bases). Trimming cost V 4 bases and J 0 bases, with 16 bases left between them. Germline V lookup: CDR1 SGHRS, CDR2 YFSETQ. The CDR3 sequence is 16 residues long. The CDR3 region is CASSKGLLDVNTEAFF. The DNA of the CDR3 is TGCGCCAGCAGCAAGGGACTCCTCGACGTGAACACTGAAGCTTTCTTT.

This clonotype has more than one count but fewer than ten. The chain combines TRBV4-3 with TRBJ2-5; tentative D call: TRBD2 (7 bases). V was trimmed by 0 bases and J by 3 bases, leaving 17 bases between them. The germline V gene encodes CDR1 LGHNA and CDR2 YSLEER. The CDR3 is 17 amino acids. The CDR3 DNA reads TGCGCCAGCAGCCAAGAGAGGGGGGGGGGCTCAGAAGAGACCCAGTACTTC. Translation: CASSQERGGGSEETQYF.

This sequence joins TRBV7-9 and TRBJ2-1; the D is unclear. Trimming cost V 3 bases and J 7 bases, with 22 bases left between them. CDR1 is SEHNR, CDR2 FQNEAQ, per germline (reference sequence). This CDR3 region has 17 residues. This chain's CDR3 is CASSFVFARRIGNEQFF. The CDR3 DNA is TGTGCCAGCAGCTTCGTATTCGCGCGCCGAATAGGGAATGAGCAGTTCTTC.

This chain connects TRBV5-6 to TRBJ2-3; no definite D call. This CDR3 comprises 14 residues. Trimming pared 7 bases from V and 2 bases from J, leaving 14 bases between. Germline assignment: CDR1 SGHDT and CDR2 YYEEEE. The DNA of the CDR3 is TGTGCCAGCTACGCAGAAGTAGTCACAGATACGCAGTATTTT. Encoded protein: CASYAEVVTDTQYF.

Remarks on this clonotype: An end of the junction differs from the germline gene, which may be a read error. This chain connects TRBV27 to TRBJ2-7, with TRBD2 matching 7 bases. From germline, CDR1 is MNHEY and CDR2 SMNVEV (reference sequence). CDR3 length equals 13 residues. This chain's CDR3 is CASSWTSGYEQYF. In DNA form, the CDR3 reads TGCGCCAGCAGCTGGACTAGTGGCTACGAGCAGTACTTC.

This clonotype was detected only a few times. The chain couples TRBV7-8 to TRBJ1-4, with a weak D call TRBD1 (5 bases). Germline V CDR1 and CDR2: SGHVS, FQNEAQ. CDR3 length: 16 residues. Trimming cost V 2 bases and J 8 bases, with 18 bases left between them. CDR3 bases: TGTGCCAGCAGCTTAAGTTCGGGGGAATTAGGAGAAAAACTGTTTTTT. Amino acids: CASSLSSGELGEKLFF.

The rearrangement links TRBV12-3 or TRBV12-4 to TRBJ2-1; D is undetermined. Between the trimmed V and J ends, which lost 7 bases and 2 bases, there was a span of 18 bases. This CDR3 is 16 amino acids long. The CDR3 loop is CASTLGRLHPYNEQFF. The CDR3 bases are TGTGCCAGCACCCTTGGGCGGCTACACCCCTACAATGAGCAGTTCTTC.